This TCR beta chain was captured by sequencing in a study of T cell repertoires in aging, cancer and after chemotherapy (dated by TCRdb to between 2018 and 2021). Regarding the complete study: The donors fell into six age groups ranging from 30 or younger to 70 or older, and each group had at least three individuals. Control TCR repertoires from healthy donors were recorded across several months to years, and re-sampling revealed clear clonal overlap. The full dataset contained roughly 8.8 million TCR reads. To examine immunoaging and T cell reconstitution after chemotherapy, the study profiled TCR beta repertoires in peripheral blood from healthy donors and cancer patients. Alongside some 100 healthy donors serving as a reference group, the cohort included roughly 220 cancer patients, of whom roughly 91 had hematological cancers and about 130 had solid cancers. Study-wide findings and limitations: According to the authors, the repertoire data do not allow conclusions to be drawn about immunological memory after chemotherapy. Compared with age-matched healthy donors, untreated patients with either hematological or solid cancers had significantly lower TCR diversity in the blood along with higher clonality. Median generation probability increased over the chemotherapy interval in both cancer cohorts, suggesting repertoire reconstitution through rebound thymic output. Declining TCR diversity with age in healthy donors was mainly explained by loss of richness; in cancer patients, loss of evenness also contributed.

Of note for this clonotype: Its binding antigen is unknown. Within one base of it there is no much larger clone, and no base qualities were kept.

Rearranged TRB sequences spanning V, D and J segments were amplified by multiplex touch-down PCR using a mixed TRB-A/B primer pool. Illumina adapters and sample indices were attached to the amplicons through two consecutive PCR reactions run with Phusion HS II polymerase. Amplicons were gel-purified using the NucleoSpin Gel and PCR Clean-up kit and were subsequently checked with Qubit and an Agilent 2100 Bioanalyzer. Sequencing of libraries was carried out on an Illumina MiSeq in 600-cycle, single-indexed, paired-end runs. In the original analysis: MiXCR versions 2.12 and 3.0.5 were used to process TRB sequences. Each unique CDR3 nucleotide sequence was counted as one clone, and only productive sequences with at least two reads were retained. Shannon diversity, evenness, clonality (one minus evenness), and alpha-parameterized diversity profiles from alpha 0 to 5 were included as repertoire metrics. The IGoR algorithm was used to calculate generation probabilities for clones in the paired samples taken before and after chemotherapy. TCRdb reanalyzed the raw reads on its own, using fastp at Q25 for trimming and MiXCR for clone calling, and kept in-frame beta chains. Entries are consolidated by CDR3 protein sequence, retaining the most common genes and DNA. The V and J calls and clone size are TCRdb's, not the authors'. Present in this sample are several thousand distinct CDR3 sequences, roughly 35% of which were seen just once. The ten largest clones take up 40% to 45% of the sample.

Instead of sorted cells or RNA, genomic DNA extracted from peripheral blood served as the source for amplifying TCR beta rearrangements. V loses 5 bases, J loses 0 bases, and the germline ends lie 11 bases apart. CDR1 SGHVT and CDR2 SQSDAQ are derived from the germline V gene. Measured from the cysteine to the phenylalanine, the CDR3 is 15 residues long. The sequence is cut down to CDR3 DNA, 45 bases in frame from base 1. Input material: blood. Recombination linked TRBV7-4 to TRBJ1-3, and perhaps TRBD1 as D gene, on 5 matching bases. The receptor comes from a human donor in good health. The sequenced DNA: TGTGCCAGCAGCGCGGTTGGGGGCTCTGGAAACACCATATATTTT. Its coded protein is CASSAVGGSGNTIYF.